This is a list of T cell receptor beta chains from one sample in a study of blood T cells in healthy people across ages. TCRdb independently ran MiXCR on the 5' RACE reads; one entry per CDR3 protein. Among some 850,000 distinct CDR3 sequences listed, approximately 24% were seen once. Separately, the same data were catalogued under a study of T cells of mothers and their children.

Material for sequencing was blood. The receptors come from a boy between 10 and 17 years old in good health. Each CDR3 is given without its conserved first and last residue. Each record gives: J gene, V gene, CDR3 protein.

TRBJ1-6 TRBV7-3 ASSRGGKRSPLH
TRBJ1-2 TRBV5-1 ASSLEREGGYT
TRBJ1-4 TRBV18 ASSGQKQGPEKLF
TRBJ1-1 TRBV5-1 ASSLTGGPNTEAF
TRBJ1-4 TRBV2 ASRYRAGEKLF
- TRBV6-2/TRBV6-3 ASSLGLGAGASYEQY
TRBJ2-1 TRBV2 ASSERAYNEQF
- TRBV12-3/TRBV12-4 ASREQGIGYEQY
TRBJ2-2 TRBV2 ASSGRGQTGELF
TRBJ2-7 TRBV3-1 ASSQALQANYEQY
- TRBV2 ASRGDPPTYEQY
TRBJ1-6 TRBV4-1 ASSQEGTGNSPLH
TRBJ1-3 TRBV12-5 ASGLVEAGNTIY
TRBJ2-3 TRBV5-1 ASKYRDSTDTQY
TRBJ2-5 TRBV4-2 ASSQEGTGTLGTQY